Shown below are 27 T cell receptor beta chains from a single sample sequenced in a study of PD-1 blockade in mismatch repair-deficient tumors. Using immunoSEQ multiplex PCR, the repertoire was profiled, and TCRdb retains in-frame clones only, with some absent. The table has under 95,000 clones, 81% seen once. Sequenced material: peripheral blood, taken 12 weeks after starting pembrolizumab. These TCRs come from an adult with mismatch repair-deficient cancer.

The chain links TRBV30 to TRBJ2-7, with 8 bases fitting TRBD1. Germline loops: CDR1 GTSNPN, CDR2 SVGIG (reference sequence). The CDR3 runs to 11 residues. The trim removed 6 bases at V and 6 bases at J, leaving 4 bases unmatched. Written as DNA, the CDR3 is TGTGCCTGTGCTACAGGGGGCGAGCAGTACTTC. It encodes CACATGGEQYF.

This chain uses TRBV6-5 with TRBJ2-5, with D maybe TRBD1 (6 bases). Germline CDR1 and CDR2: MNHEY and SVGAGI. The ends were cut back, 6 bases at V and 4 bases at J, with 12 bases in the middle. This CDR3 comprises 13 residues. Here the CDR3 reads CASSDRNPETQYF. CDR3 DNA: TGTGCCAGCAGCGACAGGAATCCAGAGACCCAGTACTTC.

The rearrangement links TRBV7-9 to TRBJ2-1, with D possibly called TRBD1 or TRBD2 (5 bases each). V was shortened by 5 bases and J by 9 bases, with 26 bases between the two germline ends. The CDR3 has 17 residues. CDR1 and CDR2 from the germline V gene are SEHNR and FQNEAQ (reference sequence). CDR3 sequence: CASSPSIGFGAGIEQFF. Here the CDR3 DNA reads TGTGCCAGCAGCCCATCAATTGGATTCGGGGCAGGAATTGAGCAGTTCTTC. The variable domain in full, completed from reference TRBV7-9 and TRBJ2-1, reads DTGVSQNPRHKITKRGQNVTFRCDPISEHNRLYWYRQTLGQGPEFLTYFQNEAQLEKSRLLSDRFSAERPKGSFSTLEIQRTEQGDSAMYLCASSPSIGFGAGIEQFFGPGTRLTVL.

CDR3 sequence: CAISESMNEQFF. CDR3 coding DNA: TGTGCCATCAGTGAGTCAATGAATGAGCAGTTCTTC. V gene TRBV10-3 combines with J gene TRBJ2-1; D is uncertain. Trimming pared 0 bases from V and 7 bases from J, leaving 4 bases between. The CDR3 has 12 amino acids. Germline CDR1 and CDR2: ENHRY and SYGVKD.

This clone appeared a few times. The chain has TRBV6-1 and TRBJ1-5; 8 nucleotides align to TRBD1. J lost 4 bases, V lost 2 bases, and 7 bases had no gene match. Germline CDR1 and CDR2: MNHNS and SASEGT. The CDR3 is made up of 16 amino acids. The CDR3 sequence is CASSEYIGTGNQPQHF. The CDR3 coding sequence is TGTGCCAGCAGTGAATATATCGGGACAGGTAATCAGCCCCAGCATTTT.

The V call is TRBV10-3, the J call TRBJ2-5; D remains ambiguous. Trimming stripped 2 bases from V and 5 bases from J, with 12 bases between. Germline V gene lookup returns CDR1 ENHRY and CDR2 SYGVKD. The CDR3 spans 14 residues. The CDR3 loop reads CAISEVNSRETQYF. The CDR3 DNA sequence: TGTGCCATCAGTGAGGTCAATAGCCGGGAGACCCAGTACTTC.

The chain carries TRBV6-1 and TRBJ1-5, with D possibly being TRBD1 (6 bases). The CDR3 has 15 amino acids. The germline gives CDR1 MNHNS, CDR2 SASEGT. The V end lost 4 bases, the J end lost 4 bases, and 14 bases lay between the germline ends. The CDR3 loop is CASSVFRGKNQPQHF. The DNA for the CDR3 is TGTGCCAGCAGTGTTTTCAGGGGAAAAAATCAGCCCCAGCATTTT.

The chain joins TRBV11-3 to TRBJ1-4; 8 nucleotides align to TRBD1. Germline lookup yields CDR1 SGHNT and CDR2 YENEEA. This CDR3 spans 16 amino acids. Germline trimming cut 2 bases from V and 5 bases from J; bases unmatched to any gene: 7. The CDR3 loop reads CASSLIGTGENEKLFF. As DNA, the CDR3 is TGTGCCAGCAGCTTAATTGGGACAGGAGAGAATGAAAAACTGTTTTTT.

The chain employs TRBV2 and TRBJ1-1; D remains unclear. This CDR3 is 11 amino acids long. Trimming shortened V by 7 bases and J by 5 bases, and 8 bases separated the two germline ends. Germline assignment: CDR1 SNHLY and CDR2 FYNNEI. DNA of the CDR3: TGTGCCAGCACCAAAGAAACTGAAGCTTTCTTT. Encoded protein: CASTKETEAFF.

In nucleotides, the CDR3 is TGTGCCAGCAGCTCGGGACCCCAACCCTACGAGCAGTACTTC. This codes for CASSSGPQPYEQYF. The rearrangement joins TRBV27 to TRBJ2-7, with D perhaps given as TRBD1 or TRBD2 (5 bases each). CDR1 and CDR2 (germline): MNHEY, SMNVEV (reference sequence). This CDR3 is built from 14 residues. V was pared by 6 bases and J by 2 bases, with 14 bases between.

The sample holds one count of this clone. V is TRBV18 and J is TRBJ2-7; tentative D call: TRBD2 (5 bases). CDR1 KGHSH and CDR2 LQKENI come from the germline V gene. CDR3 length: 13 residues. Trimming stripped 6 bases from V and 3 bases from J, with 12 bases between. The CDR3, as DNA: TGTGCCAGCTCGTCCGACGGGAACTACGAGCAGTACTTC. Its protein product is CASSSDGNYEQYF.

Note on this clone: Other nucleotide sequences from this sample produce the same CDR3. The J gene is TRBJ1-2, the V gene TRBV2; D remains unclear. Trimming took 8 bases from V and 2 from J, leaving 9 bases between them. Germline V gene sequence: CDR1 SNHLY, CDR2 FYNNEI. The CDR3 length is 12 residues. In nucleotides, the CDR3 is TGTGCCAGCGGGGATTCAAACTATGGCTACACCTTC. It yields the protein CASGDSNYGYTF.

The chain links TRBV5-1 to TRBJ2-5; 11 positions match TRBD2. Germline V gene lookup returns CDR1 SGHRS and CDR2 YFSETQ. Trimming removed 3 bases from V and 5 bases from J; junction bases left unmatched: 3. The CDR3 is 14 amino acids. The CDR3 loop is CASSSRTSGETQYF. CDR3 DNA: TGCGCCAGCAGCTCCCGGACTAGCGGGGAGACCCAGTACTTC.

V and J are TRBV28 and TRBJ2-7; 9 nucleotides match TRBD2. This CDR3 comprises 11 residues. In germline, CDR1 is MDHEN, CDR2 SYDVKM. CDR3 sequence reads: CASREGGEQYF. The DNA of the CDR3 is TGTGCGTCGCGGGAGGGTGGCGAGCAGTACTTC. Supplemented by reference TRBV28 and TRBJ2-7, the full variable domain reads DVKVTQSSRYLVKRTGEKVFLECVQDMDHENMFWYRQDPGLGLRLIYFSYDVKMKEKGDIPEGYSVSREKKERFSLILESASTNQTSMYLCASREGGEQYFGPGTRLTVT.

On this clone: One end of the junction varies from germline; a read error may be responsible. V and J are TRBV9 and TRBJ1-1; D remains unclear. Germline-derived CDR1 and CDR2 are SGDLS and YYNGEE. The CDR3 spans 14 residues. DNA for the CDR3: TGTGCCAGCAACGTAGGCAACATTAACACTGAAGCTTTCTTT. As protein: CASNVGNINTEAFF.

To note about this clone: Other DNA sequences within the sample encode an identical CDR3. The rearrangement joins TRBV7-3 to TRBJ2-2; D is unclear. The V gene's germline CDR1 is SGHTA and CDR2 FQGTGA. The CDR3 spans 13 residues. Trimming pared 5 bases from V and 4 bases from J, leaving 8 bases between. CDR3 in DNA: TGTGCCAGCAGCCCCACGGGCACCGGGGAGCTGTTTTTT. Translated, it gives CASSPTGTGELFF.

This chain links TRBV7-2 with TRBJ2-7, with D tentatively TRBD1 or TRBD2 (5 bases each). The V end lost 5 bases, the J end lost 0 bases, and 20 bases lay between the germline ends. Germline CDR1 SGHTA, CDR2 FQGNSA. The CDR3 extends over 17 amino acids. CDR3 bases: TGTGCCAGCAGCCCCAAGTCGGGGCTAGGGAGCTCCTACGAGCAGTACTTC. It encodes CASSPKSGLGSSYEQYF.

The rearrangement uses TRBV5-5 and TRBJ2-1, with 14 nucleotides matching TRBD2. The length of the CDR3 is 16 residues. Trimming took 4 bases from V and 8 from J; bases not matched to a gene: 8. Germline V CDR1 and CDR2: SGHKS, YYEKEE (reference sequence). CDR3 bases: TGTGCCAGCAGCGCAGGGACTAGCGGGAGTTTCGATGAGCAGTTCTTC. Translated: CASSAGTSGSFDEQFF.

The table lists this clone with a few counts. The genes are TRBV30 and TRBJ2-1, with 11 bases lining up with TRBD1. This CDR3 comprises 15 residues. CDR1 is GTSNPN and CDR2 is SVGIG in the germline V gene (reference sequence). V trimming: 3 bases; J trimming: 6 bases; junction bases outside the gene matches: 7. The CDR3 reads CAWSRDRGFGNEQFF. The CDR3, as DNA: TGTGCCTGGAGCCGGGACAGGGGGTTTGGCAATGAGCAGTTCTTC. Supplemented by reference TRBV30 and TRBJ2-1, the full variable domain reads SQTIHQWPATLVQPVGSPLSLECTVEGTSNPNLYWYRQAAGRGLQLLFYSVGIGQISSEVPQNLSASRPQDRQFILSSKKLLLSDSGFYLCAWSRDRGFGNEQFFGPGTRLTVL.

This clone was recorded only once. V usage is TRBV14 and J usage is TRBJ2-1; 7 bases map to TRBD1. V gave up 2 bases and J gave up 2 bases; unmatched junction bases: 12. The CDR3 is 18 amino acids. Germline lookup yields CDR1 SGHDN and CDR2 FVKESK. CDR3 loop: CASSQPTRQGTTYNEQFF. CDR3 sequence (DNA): TGTGCCAGCAGCCAACCTACGAGACAGGGTACGACCTACAATGAGCAGTTCTTC.

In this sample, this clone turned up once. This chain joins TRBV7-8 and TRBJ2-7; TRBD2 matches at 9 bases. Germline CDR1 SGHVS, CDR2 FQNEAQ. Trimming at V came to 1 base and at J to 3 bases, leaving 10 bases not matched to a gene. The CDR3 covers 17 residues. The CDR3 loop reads CASSLGVREGPHYEQYF. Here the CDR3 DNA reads TGTGCCAGCAGCTTAGGAGTGCGGGAGGGCCCCCACTACGAGCAGTACTTC.

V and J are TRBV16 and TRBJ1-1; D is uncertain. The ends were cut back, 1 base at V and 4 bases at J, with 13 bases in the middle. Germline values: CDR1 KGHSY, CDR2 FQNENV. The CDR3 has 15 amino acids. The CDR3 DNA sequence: TGTGCCAGCAGCCAATTTGAGGGCTCGGGCACTGAAGCTTTCTTT. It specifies CASSQFEGSGTEAFF.

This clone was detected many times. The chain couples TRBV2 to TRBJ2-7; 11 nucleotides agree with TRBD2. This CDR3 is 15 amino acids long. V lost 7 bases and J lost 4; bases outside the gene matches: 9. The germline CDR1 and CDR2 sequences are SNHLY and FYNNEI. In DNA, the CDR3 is TGTGCCAGCACCCAAGGGACTAGCGGCCCTTACGAGCAGTACTTC. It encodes CASTQGTSGPYEQYF.

The CDR3 DNA reads as TGTGCCAGCAGCGTCGGTAGCCCTAGCACAGATACGCAGTATTTT. This codes for CASSVGSPSTDTQYF. The rearrangement joins TRBV9 to TRBJ2-3, with D unresolved. This CDR3 is built from 15 residues. V was trimmed by 2 bases and J by 0 bases, leaving 10 bases between them. From germline, CDR1 is SGDLS and CDR2 YYNGEE.

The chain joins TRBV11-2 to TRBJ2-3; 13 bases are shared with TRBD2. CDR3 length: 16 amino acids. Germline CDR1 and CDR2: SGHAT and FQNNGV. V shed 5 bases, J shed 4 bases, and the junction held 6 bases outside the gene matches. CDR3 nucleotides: TGTGCCAGCAGCGAACTAGCGGGAGGGCCGGCAGATACGCAGTATTTT. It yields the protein CASSELAGGPADTQYF.

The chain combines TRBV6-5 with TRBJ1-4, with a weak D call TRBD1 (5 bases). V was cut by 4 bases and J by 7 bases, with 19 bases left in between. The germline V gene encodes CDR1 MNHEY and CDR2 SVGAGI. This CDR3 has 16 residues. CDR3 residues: CASSSPAGGLGEKLFF. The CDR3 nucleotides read TGTGCCAGCAGTTCCCCGGCGGGGGGGTTGGGTGAAAAACTGTTTTTT.

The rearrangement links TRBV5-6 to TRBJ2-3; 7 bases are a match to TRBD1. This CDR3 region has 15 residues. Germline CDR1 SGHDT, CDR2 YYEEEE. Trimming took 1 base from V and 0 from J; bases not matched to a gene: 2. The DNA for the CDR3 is TGTGCCAGCAGCTTGCTCAGGGGGAGCACAGATACGCAGTATTTT. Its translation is CASSLLRGSTDTQYF.